This entry is about one TCR beta chain. Libraries were prepared by immunoSEQ multiplex PCR; TCRdb keeps only in-frame clonotypes and omits some of them. Its table records about 190,000 clones. These data originate in a study of control samples from healthy donors and cancer patients. Germline V gene data show CDR1 as SQVTM and CDR2 as ANQGSEA. This CDR3 has 16 residues. V lost 0 bases to trimming and J lost 2 bases; unmatched junction nucleotides: 6. The chain couples TRBV29-1 to TRBJ2-2; 7 bases are a match to TRBD1. The sequence was collected from a woman under 40 in good health. The material sequenced was blood. For the CDR3, the DNA is TGCAGCGTTGAAGATTTGACAGGGTTAAACACCGGGGAGCTGTTTTTT. It yields the protein CSVEDLTGLNTGELFF.